This T cell receptor (beta chain) appears in the sequencing data of a study of T cells in Graves' hyperthyroidism and ophthalmopathy. CDR3 length: 14 residues. The V gene's germline CDR1 is MNHEY and CDR2 SMNVEV (reference sequence). Trimming took off 0 bases at V and 4 bases at J, with 9 bases between the two ends. This clonotype was seen ten or more times. Template material for amplifying TCR beta CDR3 regions consisted of RNA transcripts. When the TCR CDR3 underwent first-round RT-PCR, the HTBI primer set was used. TCRdb independently ran MiXCR on the multiplex PCR reads; one entry per CDR3 protein. The sample records 330,000 or so distinct CDR3 sequences, 15% to 20% being singletons.

This chain links TRBV27 with TRBJ2-5, with unresolved D. The receptor's source is a woman aged 40 to 49 with Graves' ophthalmopathy. Specimen: blood. The CDR3 sequence is CASSLSWVGETQYF. Written as DNA, the CDR3 is TGTGCCAGCAGTTTATCGTGGGTGGGAGAGACCCAGTACTTC.